This T cell receptor (beta chain) was sequenced during a study of blood T cells in healthy people across ages. Whole-study results and caveats: Expanded clonotype shifts may have been confounded, as the donors had an unknown CMV status.

A second PCR, run for roughly 7 to 12 cycles, used a sample-barcoded 5' primer plus a J-beta primer mix. TCRdb recomputed calls from the 5' RACE reads with MiXCR, one row per CDR3 protein. The top ten clones hold around an eighth of a sample with hundreds of thousands of distinct CDR3 sequences, under 50% of them seen once. Germline CDR1 SGHRS, CDR2 YFSETQ. V lost 4 bases and J lost 4; bases outside the gene matches: 7. This CDR3 has 15 amino acids. Points on this clonotype: The antigen is undetermined.

The sequencing sample was made of blood. V and J are TRBV5-1 and TRBJ1-2, with 10 bases fitting TRBD1. The receptor was isolated from a man in his thirties or forties in good health. CDR3 region: CASSPGTGVIYGYTF. The CDR3 bases are TGCGCCAGCAGCCCGGGGACAGGGGTTATCTATGGCTACACCTTC.